This T cell receptor (beta chain) was sequenced for a study of cytomegalovirus exposure and HLA in healthy donors. Findings and limits, study-wide: In a later analysis, a missense DCLRE1C variant was linked to TCR beta V- and J-gene trimming. Owing to their indistinguishability, certain V segments, notably TRBV6-2 and TRBV6-3, were excluded. In a later analysis, common viral pathogens appeared linked to several of the most significant clusters.

This clone has a single count. Its antigen is not identified. Amplification used 60 Vbeta primers and 13 Jbeta primers. Repertoires were generated with immunoSEQ multiplex PCR, while TCRdb's copy carries only in-frame clones and drops some. The data contain some 110,000 clones, around three quarters of them singletons. Germline V gene sequence: CDR1 SGHTA, CDR2 FQGNSA. Trimming left V 3 bases short and J 5 bases short, with 4 bases between. This CDR3 is built from 11 residues. This sequence joins TRBV7-2 and TRBJ1-2; no firm D call. The receptor was derived from a man younger than 45 in good health and CMV-seropositive. The sequenced sample was PBMCs. This CDR3 is CASSFSYGYTF. The CDR3 DNA is TGTGCCAGCAGCTTTAGTTATGGCTACACCTTC.